Sequencing of this T cell receptor beta chain was carried out in a study of PD-1 blockade in classical Hodgkin lymphoma. Points from the study as a whole: Patients newly diagnosed and complete responders had comparable baseline diversity. Individuals initiating nivolumab under 1 year after ASCT were excluded.

With respect to this clone: The antigen is not known.

Stated time point: cycle 4 day 1 (C4D1), after 6 weeks of nivolumab. Every patient was affected by relapse after autologous stem cell transplantation, while exposure to brentuximab vedotin was not uniform. Purification of CD4+ T cells from thawed PBMCs was achieved by magnetic negative selection. Best outcomes ranged across complete response, partial response and progressive disease. The data were produced by immunoSEQ multiplex PCR, yet TCRdb's version contains in-frame clones alone and is incomplete. The table records 29,000 or so clones, approximately 78% of them present only once. V was pared by 0 bases and J by 9 bases, with 10 bases between. The CDR3 contains 13 residues. CDR1 and CDR2 from the germline V gene are SGHRS and YFSETQ.

The receptor's source is a human donor with classical Hodgkin lymphoma. The source material was CD4+ T cells from blood, sampled before the fourth cycle of nivolumab. The chain recombines TRBV5-1 with TRBJ2-1, with D uncertain. In nucleotides, the CDR3 is TGCGCCAGCAGCTTGGCCAGAGCAGGTGAGCAGTTCTTC. This encodes CASSLARAGEQFF.